This entry concerns a single TCR beta chain. V was trimmed by 7 bases and J by 2 bases, leaving 15 bases between them. From germline, CDR1 is MNHEY and CDR2 SVGAGI. This CDR3 spans 15 amino acids. This sample stems from a study of blood T cell repertoires in COVID-19. The wider study: Italy, Spain and the United States were the sources of the convalescent and acute COVID-19 samples.

TCRdb's table, derived via immunoSEQ multiplex PCR, lists solely in-frame clones and lacks some. The sample contains some 89,000 clones, 87% of which appear only once. Input material: peripheral blood. The receptor comes from a human donor in a cohort sampled during active COVID-19. The chain is built from TRBV6-5 and TRBJ1-5; D remains unclear. The CDR3 spells CASNLPGQGNQPQHF. CDR3 sequence (DNA): TGTGCCAGCAACCTCCCTGGGCAGGGCAATCAGCCCCAGCATTTT.